This T cell receptor beta chain was documented in a study of T cell responses to AZD1222 COVID-19 vaccine. Sequencing was performed with immunoSEQ multiplex PCR; in TCRdb, only in-frame clones are kept and a portion is missing. This table holds about 110,000 clones, about nine tenths found once. Looked up from germline, CDR1 is SGHVS and CDR2 is FNYEAQ. CDR3 length: 14 residues. Trimming took off 4 bases at V and 3 bases at J, with 13 bases between the two ends. V and J are TRBV7-6 and TRBJ2-7; the D gene is possibly TRBD1 (6 bases). The sample consisted of peripheral blood, taken on day 0 of AZD1222 vaccination. The receptor comes from an adult in good health. The CDR3: CASSSGTYLYEQYF. The DNA of the CDR3 is TGTGCCAGCAGCTCCGGGACATACCTCTACGAGCAGTACTTC.